The sequence of this TCR beta chain was determined in a study of human T cells and chemical hapten exposure. Study overall: A 2 cm by 2 cm inner upper arm patch received 2% DPC for sensitization.

The authors' processing: Between 23,224 and 690,600 TCRs appeared in each sample, and the median stood at approximately 100,000. Using its own MiXCR run on the RACE reads, TCRdb lists one record per CDR3 protein. TCRdb, not the authors, supplied the V and J calls. This sample has 380,000 or so distinct CDR3 sequences, with 4.8% found just once. Regarding time point: patch test 1, 2 weeks after DPC sensitization. Treatment defined: therapeutic diphenylcyclopropenone sensitization with weekly scalp DPC. Drawing of blood took place ahead of applying each patch test. The sample was whole blood, taken in connection with sensitization to the hapten diphenylcyclopropenone (DPC). The origin of this receptor is a woman between 45 and 65 years old with alopecia areata. Some clones in this sample may be carry-over from other donors' samples.

DNA of the CDR3: TGCAGTGCTAATGAGCAAGATACGCAGTATTTT. Amino acids: CSANEQDTQYF. The chain employs TRBV20-1 and TRBJ2-3; D not certain. The V gene lost 4 bases and the J gene lost 5 bases, with 7 bases spanning the gap. This CDR3 region has 11 residues. CDR1 and CDR2 (germline): DFQATT, SNEGSKA (reference sequence).